This TCR beta chain was profiled in a study of OX40 agonist ivuxolimab in advanced cancers. Regarding the complete study: Ivuxolimab, which targeted the costimulatory receptor OX40 (CD134), was an agonistic, fully human IgG2 monoclonal antibody. Intravenous ivuxolimab was administered to patients every 2 weeks at six dose levels: 0.01, 0.1, 0.3, 1.5, 3 and 10 mg/kg. Prior anti-PD-1, anti-PD-L1 or anti-CTLA-4 therapy was permitted, and checkpoint inhibitors had been received by roughly two fifths of dose-escalation patients. Of the approximately 50 dose-escalation patients, hepatocellular carcinoma was present in approximately 20, melanoma in roughly 15, renal cell carcinoma in 9 and head and neck cancer in 9. Partial responses occurred in three dose-escalation patients, of whom one had hepatocellular carcinoma and two had cutaneous melanoma. In the dose-escalation cohort, more than 75% of patients were male, and the mean age was approximately 55 years, with a range of about 20 to 90. The paper covers the monotherapy dose-escalation part of the phase I ivuxolimab trial, which included N of about 51 patients. The point of sequencing TCRbeta in the periphery was to test whether ivuxolimab changed TCR sequence diversity and drove clonal T-cell expansion.

Overall results and qualifications from the work: In the 0.1-3.0 mg/kg groups, partial responders had among the lowest normalized peripheral clonal expansion, particularly in CD8+ T cells. At doses of 0.1 to 3.0 mg/kg, clonal expansion of both CD4+ and CD8+ blood T cells was observed from baseline to week 6. Low levels of normalized T-cell clonal expansion were also seen in some nonresponding patients. Antigen specificity was not determined for the clonally expanded peripheral T cells. After ivuxolimab, expanded clones were on average more numerous among CD8+ T cells than among CD4+ T cells.

The trial excluded patients who had a history of autoimmune disease or who were on systemic immunosuppression. In every dose cohort, peripheral blood was drawn for TCR sequencing at baseline, cycle 4 day 1, and cycle 7 day 1. Samples came from an open-label, multicenter, first-in-human phase I dose-escalation trial of ivuxolimab. Adults with locally advanced or metastatic melanoma, renal cell, hepatocellular, or head and neck squamous cell carcinoma were enrolled in the trial. CD4+ and CD8+ T cells were sorted separately from peripheral blood before TCR sequencing. As for this clone: Its antigen is unknown. Base qualities are not recorded, but no much larger clone differs from it by a single base.

Genomic DNA was extracted from sorted cells for sequencing of the TCRbeta CDR3 region. TCRbeta CDR3 regions were sequenced using the immunoSEQ Assay. TCRdb stores this immuneACCESS table with in-frame sequences only. Part of the clones is absent; in the studies checked, under half of the shortfall reflects unresolved V genes, and no reason is known for the rest. In this sample the table shows about 48,000 clones, 83% of which occur a single time. Clones ranked in the top ten supply roughly 1.2% of the sample. The junction carries 13 bases between V and J, which are trimmed by 1 base and 0 bases respectively. The CDR3 sequence holds 18 residues, the cysteine and phenylalanine included. Of all the DNA, just the CDR3 is kept, 54 bases in frame from base 1. Based on the germline V gene, the CDR1 and CDR2 sequences are SGHAT and FQNNGV.

Specimen: CD4+ or CD8+ T cells sorted from blood, collected in a trial of the OX40 agonist ivuxolimab. Rearrangement joined TRBV11-2 to TRBJ1-6; TRBD1 is a weak D gene call, 5 bases matching. This TCR was sampled from an adult with an advanced solid tumor such as melanoma, head and neck, liver or kidney cancer. The CDR3 loop reads CASSLVWGMRSYNSPLHF. The DNA sequence is TGTGCCAGCAGCTTAGTTTGGGGGATGCGCTCCTATAATTCACCCCTCCACTTT.